Listed below are T cell receptor beta chains from one sample, sequenced in a study of T cell repertoires in cytomegalovirus infection. In TCRdb, the reads were re-called with MiXCR into one record per CDR3 protein. Of some 800,000 distinct CDR3 sequences listed, about 28% are singletons. These receptors' antigens are unknown. The material was cultured CD8+ T cells from PBMCs, obtained from culture after CMV antigen stimulation. The source of these receptors is a human donor in good health (CMV status not recorded). Some clones in this sample may be carry-over from other donors' samples. The conserved cysteine and the conserved F or W are not part of the CDR3 here. The order of the fields is J gene, V gene, CDR3 protein.

>TRBJ1-2|TRBV12-5
ASGLGAGFGSGYT
>TRBJ2-2|TRBV20-1
KAQRGYTGELF
>TRBJ2-4|TRBV4-2
ASSQEGNGAKNIQY
>TRBJ1-1|TRBV7-9
ASKVGGNAEAF
>TRBJ1-2|TRBV12-3/TRBV12-4
ASSFGPGGEGGYT
>TRBJ2-5|TRBV27
ASSIRQGGETQY
>TRBJ1-1|TRBV2
ASSEARTVFPPEAF
>TRBJ2-1|TRBV4-3
ASSQGIREPF
>TRBJ2-7|TRBV7-6
ASSLVTGGAYEQY
>TRBJ2-3|TRBV6-8
ASSYSVGGPDTQY
>TRBJ2-1|TRBV2
ARGLAGGHYNEQF
>TRBJ2-7|TRBV12-3/TRBV12-4
ASSPGSLLYEQY
>TRBJ2-3|TRBV6-1
ASSEFDVMY
>TRBJ2-4|TRBV13
ASSLRGSTGKNIQY
>TRBJ1-3|TRBV12-3/TRBV12-4
ASRSGTPNRLWRNTIY
>TRBJ1-5|TRBV12-3/TRBV12-4
ASAGTKNQPQH
>TRBJ2-1|TRBV27
ASSLSYYQNEQF
>TRBJ2-2|TRBV6-6
ASSYGGRSTGELF
>TRBJ1-1|TRBV27
ASSLSSGTWTEAF
>TRBJ2-5|TRBV28
ASSPATGPQETQY
>TRBJ2-1|TRBV27
ASSIGTWFNEQF
>TRBJ1-1|TRBV6-5
ASKQGLENTEAF
>TRBJ1-2|TRBV12-3/TRBV12-4
ASSPHLAAYGYT
>TRBJ1-2|TRBV5-5
ASSQTGGSYGYT
>TRBJ1-2|TRBV7-9
ASSLDGRGSIYGYT
>TRBJ2-1|TRBV27
ASSLIYPSSYNEQF
>TRBJ2-1|TRBV6-5
ASTSLSNEQF
>TRBJ1-1|TRBV27
ASSLSSGVVSEAF
>TRBJ2-6|TRBV29-1
SVGSSSGANVLT
>TRBJ1-1|TRBV29-1
SVAENTEAF
>TRBJ1-6|TRBV6-5
ASSQYWDNSPLH